This T cell receptor (beta chain) appears in the sequencing data of a study of T cells in Graves' hyperthyroidism and ophthalmopathy. This clonotype was observed at least ten times. Amplification of TCR beta CDR3 regions used RNA as the template. First-round RT-PCR targeting the TCR CDR3 was performed with the HTBI primer set. In TCRdb, the multiplex PCR reads were re-called with MiXCR into one record per CDR3 protein. The sample yields a few hundred thousand distinct CDR3 sequences, more than 15% seen once. V lost 2 bases and J lost 6, with 8 bases in between. CDR1 SGHVS and CDR2 FNYEAQ come from the germline V gene. This CDR3 comprises 13 residues. Each person with ophthalmopathy scored at least 3 on the Clinical Activity Score, reached NOSPECS grade 4 or higher, and had been ill under 3 months.

Material: blood. The chain employs TRBV7-6 and TRBJ2-1; D might be TRBD2 (5 bases). This clonotype was sampled from a woman aged 18-30 years with Graves' ophthalmopathy. The CDR3 sequence: CASSLFSVNEQFF. The CDR3 nucleotides are TGTGCCAGCAGCTTATTTAGCGTCAATGAGCAGTTCTTC.